The clone carrying this T cell receptor beta chain was seen ten or more times. No antigen is known for it. This record comes from a study of neurological immune-mediated disorders. General study results and limits: None of the CDR3 amino acid sequences of expanded clones recurred across subjects, suggesting private repertoires in all groups. While HTLV-1-associated myelopathy showed the greatest TCR clonal expansion, multiple sclerosis showed the least, falling below healthy controls.

cDNA synthesis was performed by 5'RACE with 10-nucleotide random UMIs. Every sequencing run returned over 190 million TCR-beta sequences, which were derived from 15-18 subjects. TCRdb recomputed calls from the 5' RACE reads with MiXCR, one row per CDR3 protein. The profile covers about 43,000 distinct CDR3 sequences, with 10% to 15% appearing a single time and 1.3% taken by the ten largest. Germline V gene data show CDR1 as DFQATT and CDR2 as SNEGSKA (reference sequence). The V gene lost 6 bases and the J gene lost 7 bases, with 18 bases spanning the gap. The CDR3 loop spans 14 amino acids. The sequencing input was PBMCs. The J gene is TRBJ1-4, the V gene TRBV20-1; D not resolved. The clonotype originates from a female donor in good health. Written as DNA, the CDR3 is TGCAGTGCCGCCCGATCGGACCCGAGTGAAAAACTGTTTTTT. Its translation is CSAARSDPSEKLFF.